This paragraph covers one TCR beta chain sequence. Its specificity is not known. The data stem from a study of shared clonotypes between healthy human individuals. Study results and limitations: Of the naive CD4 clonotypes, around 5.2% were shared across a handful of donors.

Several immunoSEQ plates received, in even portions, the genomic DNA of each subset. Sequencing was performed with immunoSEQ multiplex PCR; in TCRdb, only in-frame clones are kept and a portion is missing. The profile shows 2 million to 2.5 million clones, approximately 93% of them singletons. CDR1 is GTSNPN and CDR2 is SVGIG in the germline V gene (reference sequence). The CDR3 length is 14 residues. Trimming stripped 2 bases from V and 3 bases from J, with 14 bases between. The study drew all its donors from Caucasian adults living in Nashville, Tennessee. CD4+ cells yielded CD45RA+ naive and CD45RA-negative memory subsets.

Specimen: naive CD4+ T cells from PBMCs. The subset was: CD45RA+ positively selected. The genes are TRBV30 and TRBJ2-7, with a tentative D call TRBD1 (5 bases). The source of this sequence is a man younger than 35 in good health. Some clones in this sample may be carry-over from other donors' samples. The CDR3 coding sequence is TGTGCCTGGAGTCTCACAGGTATTTACTACGAGCAGTACTTC. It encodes CAWSLTGIYYEQYF.